These 19 T cell receptor beta chains were sequenced from one sample in a study of shared clonotypes between healthy human individuals. TCRdb's table, derived via immunoSEQ multiplex PCR, lists solely in-frame clones and lacks some. Here the sample spans 2 million to 2.5 million clones, more than 80% being singletons. Input material: naive CD4+ T cells from PBMCs. Subset noted: CD45RA+ positively selected. These receptors were taken from a man aged 18 to 35 in good health. Some clones in this sample may be carry-over from other donors' samples.

J is TRBJ1-1 and V is TRBV27, with D unresolved. The CDR3 runs 15 residues. The V end was cut by 6 bases, the J end by 4 bases, with 18 bases between. CDR1 and CDR2 from the germline V gene are MNHEY and SMNVEV (reference sequence). In nucleotides, the CDR3 is TGTGCCAGCAGCCCTTTGAGGCGGGGATCCACTGAAGCTTTCTTT. Its translation: CASSPLRRGSTEAFF.

The chain recombines TRBV5-1 with TRBJ2-2; D gene ambiguous. Germline V lookup: CDR1 SGHRS, CDR2 YFSETQ. V lost 4 bases and J 4 bases, leaving 14 bases between the germline ends. The length of the CDR3 is 15 residues. CDR3 sequence: CASSPVDLSTGELFF. The CDR3 DNA reads TGCGCCAGCAGCCCCGTCGACCTGAGCACCGGGGAGCTGTTTTTT.

The chain combines TRBV27 with TRBJ1-5; D remains unclear. The CDR3 has 12 amino acids. CDR1 is MNHEY and CDR2 is SMNVEV in the germline V gene (reference sequence). Trimming left V 5 bases short and J 1 base short, with 3 bases between. The CDR3 is CASSTSNQPQHF. The CDR3 bases are TGTGCCAGCAGTACAAGCAATCAGCCCCAGCATTTT.

The genes are TRBV6-1 and TRBJ1-5; D unresolved. Germline CDR1 MNHNS, CDR2 SASEGT. CDR3 length equals 15 residues. Trimming stripped 3 bases from V and 1 base from J, with 10 bases between. In nucleotides, the CDR3 is TGTGCCAGCAGTGACAGGAAGGGAAGCAATCAGCCCCAGCATTTT. This gives the protein CASSDRKGSNQPQHF.

The rearrangement links TRBV11-3 to TRBJ2-7, with TRBD1 as a possible D gene (6 bases). CDR1 is SGHNT, CDR2 YENEEA, per germline. V was trimmed by 5 bases and J by 2 bases, leaving 16 bases between them. The CDR3 runs to 15 residues. CDR3 amino acids: CASSPPAGATYEQYF. CDR3 DNA: TGTGCCAGCAGCCCGCCTGCAGGGGCCACCTACGAGCAGTACTTC.

J is TRBJ1-3 and V is TRBV15; the D is unclear. This CDR3 comprises 13 residues. Trimming pared 9 bases from V and 0 bases from J, leaving 9 bases between. Germline V CDR1 and CDR2: LNHNV, YYDKDF (reference sequence). CDR3 loop: CATVFSSGNTIYF. CDR3 in DNA: TGTGCCACTGTATTTTCCTCTGGAAACACCATATATTTT.

The CDR3, as DNA: TGTGCCAGCAGTGACAGCTCCTACGAGCAGTACTTC. Its protein product is CASSDSSYEQYF. The chain couples TRBV6-6 to TRBJ2-7; a possible D gene is TRBD1 (5 bases). The germline gives CDR1 MNHNY, CDR2 SVGAGI (reference sequence). V was clipped by 5 bases and J by 0 bases, with 5 bases between them. The CDR3 is 12 residues long.

The chain uses TRBV2 and TRBJ2-1; TRBD2 agrees at 9 bases. This CDR3 has 14 residues. Trimming removed 10 bases from V and 5 bases from J; junction bases left unmatched: 9. Germline V CDR1 and CDR2: SNHLY, FYNNEI. The CDR3 coding sequence is TGTGCCACATTAGCGGGAGAGGGGGACAATGAGCAGTTCTTC. Encoded protein: CATLAGEGDNEQFF.

The chain employs TRBV6-5 and TRBJ2-7; perhaps TRBD2 as D (6 bases). The CDR3 covers 15 residues. The V gene lost 0 bases and the J gene lost 2 bases, with 11 bases spanning the gap. Germline V gene data show CDR1 as MNHEY and CDR2 as SVGAGI. The CDR3 region is CASSYSAGRPYEQYF. The CDR3 DNA reads as TGTGCCAGCAGTTACTCGGCTGGGAGGCCCTACGAGCAGTACTTC.

The rearrangement uses TRBV7-9 and TRBJ2-2; possible D gene TRBD2, 7 bases. The CDR3 sequence is 15 residues long. Germline V lookup: CDR1 SEHNR, CDR2 FQNEAQ (reference sequence). The ends were cut back, 5 bases at V and 5 bases at J, with 15 bases in the middle. In nucleotides, the CDR3 is TGTGCCAGCAGCGCGGGGGCGCCTGGGACCGGGGAGCTGTTTTTT. It encodes CASSAGAPGTGELFF.

The chain has TRBV28 and TRBJ2-3, with 7 bases matching TRBD2. Trimming removed 3 bases from V and 2 bases from J; junction bases left unmatched: 11. This CDR3 contains 17 residues. The germline gives CDR1 MDHEN, CDR2 SYDVKM. The DNA of the CDR3 is TGTGCCAGCAGTTTGTCTCTGGCGGGAGCGAACACAGATACGCAGTATTTT. Its translation is CASSLSLAGANTDTQYF. The whole variable domain, filled in from reference TRBV28 and TRBJ2-3, reads DVKVTQSSRYLVKRTGEKVFLECVQDMDHENMFWYRQDPGLGLRLIYFSYDVKMKEKGDIPEGYSVSREKKERFSLILESASTNQTSMYLCASSLSLAGANTDTQYFGPGTRLTVL.

This clone was found once. This chain connects TRBV4-1 to TRBJ2-5, with D possibly being TRBD2 (6 bases). Germline V gives CDR1 MGHRA, CDR2 YSYEKL. This CDR3 has 15 amino acids. Trimming stripped 4 bases from V and 7 bases from J, with 19 bases between. Here the CDR3 reads CASSLVGLGPGTQYF. CDR3 DNA sequence: TGCGCCAGCAGCCTGGTGGGACTCGGGCCGGGGACCCAGTACTTC.

The V call is TRBV9, the J call TRBJ1-1; D not resolved. The V and J ends lost 3 bases and 6 bases respectively, with 6 bases between them. Germline CDR1 and CDR2: SGDLS and YYNGEE. The CDR3 extends over 11 amino acids. CDR3 coding DNA: TGTGCCAGCAGCGGGGCCGCTGAAGCTTTCTTT. The encoded protein is CASSGAAEAFF.

J is TRBJ2-5 and V is TRBV12-5, with 8 bases lining up with TRBD2. J lost 3 bases, V lost 6 bases, and 3 bases had no gene match. Per germline, CDR1 LGHNT and CDR2 FRNRAP. The CDR3 has 13 residues. The CDR3 DNA reads as TGTGCTAGTGGACCAGCGGGGGAAGAGACCCAGTACTTC. This encodes CASGPAGEETQYF. The whole variable domain, filled in from reference TRBV12-5 and TRBJ2-5, reads DARVTQTPRHKVTEMGQEVTMRCQPILGHNTVFWYRQTMMQGLELLAYFRNRAPLDDSGMPKDRFSAEMPDATLATLKIQPSEPRDSAVYFCASGPAGEETQYFGPGTRLLVL.

The V gene is TRBV7-3, the J gene TRBJ1-5; D not certain. Trimming left V 6 bases short and J 3 bases short, with 9 bases between. The CDR3 consists of 13 residues. Germline lookup yields CDR1 SGHTA and CDR2 FQGTGA. In DNA form, the CDR3 reads TGTGCCAGCAGTCTAGGTAACAATCAGCCCCAGCATTTT. It encodes CASSLGNNQPQHF. Full variable domain (missing parts from reference TRBV7-3 and TRBJ1-5): GAGVSQTPSNKVTEKGKYVELRCDPISGHTALYWYRQSLGQGPEFLIYFQGTGAADDSGLPNDRFFAVRPEGSVSTLKIQRTERGDSAVYLCASSLGNNQPQHFGDGTRLSIL.

The chain carries TRBV19 and TRBJ2-7, with 10 bases fitting TRBD1. CDR3 length: 15 amino acids. J was trimmed by 2 bases and V by 7 bases; bases with no gene match: 8. CDR1 is LNHDA, CDR2 SQIVND, per germline (reference sequence). The CDR3 loop is CASTPTGQGAYEQYF. DNA of the CDR3: TGTGCCAGTACTCCGACTGGACAGGGGGCCTACGAGCAGTACTTC.

The chain links TRBV4-2 to TRBJ2-5; 10 bases map to TRBD1. Unmatched junction bases numbered 4, after V lost 4 bases and J lost 2 bases. The CDR3 is made up of 15 amino acids. Per germline, CDR1 LGHNA and CDR2 YNFKEQ. CDR3 sequence reads: CASSPWTGGQETQYF. The CDR3 DNA follows: TGTGCCAGCAGCCCCTGGACAGGGGGACAAGAGACCCAGTACTTC.

The chain recombines TRBV19 with TRBJ1-2; the D gene is possibly TRBD1 (6 bases). The CDR3 runs to 16 residues. CDR1 is LNHDA and CDR2 is SQIVND in the germline V gene (reference sequence). V was clipped by 3 bases and J by 7 bases, with 21 bases between them. This CDR3 reads CASSMDSRHNRGGYTF. CDR3 nucleotides: TGTGCCAGTAGTATGGACAGTAGACATAATAGAGGTGGCTACACCTTC.

The rearrangement links TRBV7-2 to TRBJ2-1; D is unresolved. V gave up 6 bases and J gave up 4 bases, with 7 bases separating them. The CDR3 sequence is 12 residues long. Germline lookup yields CDR1 SGHTA and CDR2 FQGNSA. CDR3 sequence (DNA): TGTGCCAGCAGTATGGATTACAATGAGCAGTTCTTC. Its translation: CASSMDYNEQFF.